This T cell receptor beta chain was recorded in a study of blood T cell repertoires in COVID-19. Study details: In each case, the material was cDNA or gDNA derived from T cells, B-cell-depleted T cells, or PBMCs.

The CDR3 spans 14 residues. V lost 0 bases to trimming and J lost 4 bases, with 10 bases between them. Per the germline V gene, CDR1 is LGHDT and CDR2 is YNNKEL (reference sequence). Method: immunoSEQ multiplex PCR; TCRdb's copy keeps in-frame clones and lacks some. The table includes approximately 440,000 clones, about 90% detected once. Recruitment covered 20 to 25 US areas and drew participants whose ages spanned about 18 to 100 years. A few counts support this clone. The source is a woman aged 18 to 35 who had recovered from COVID-19. Material for sequencing was PBMCs or T cells enriched from blood (not recorded which). The chain has TRBV3-1 (or the pseudogene TRBV3-2) and TRBJ2-7, with D perhaps TRBD2 (6 bases). The DNA of the CDR3 is TGTGCCAGCAGCCAAGATTTGGAGGGGTACGAGCAGTACTTC. This encodes CASSQDLEGYEQYF.